The 23 T cell receptor beta chains below come from one sample, sequenced in a study of CD8+CD57+ T cells in acquired aplastic anemia. TCR beta VDJ combinations and CDR3 sequences were profiled from genomic DNA. TCRdb processed the reads anew with MiXCR; each CDR3 protein has one entry. In the table there are about 150,000 distinct CDR3 sequences, approximately 52% of which are singletons. Individuals selected for sequencing had exhibited CD8+CD57+ cell expansion on flow cytometry. The sequenced sample was sorted CD4+, CD8+, or CD8+CD57+ T cells (not recorded which) from PBMCs. The receptor source for this set is a human donor with aplastic anemia.

A remark on this clonotype: A much bigger clone sits one base away, suggesting this may be a read error. This sequence joins TRBV6-5 and TRBJ1-4, with D unclear. Germline V gene lookup returns CDR1 MNHEY and CDR2 SVGAGI. The CDR3 runs 17 residues. The DNA for the CDR3 is TGTGCCAGCAGTTTGAGCTGGGCAGCCGCAACTAGTGAAAAACTGTTTTTT. Its translation is CASSLSWAAATSEKLFF.

This clonotype was picked up many times. The chain carries TRBV20-1 and TRBJ1-1, with TRBD1 matching 7 bases. Germline V CDR1 and CDR2: DFQATT, SNEGSKA (reference sequence). V lost 2 bases and J lost 3; bases outside the gene matches: 0. CDR3 length equals 12 residues. CDR3 DNA sequence: TGCAGTGCTAGAACAGGGGACACTGAAGCTTTCTTT. As protein: CSARTGDTEAFF.

V usage is TRBV10-3 and J usage is TRBJ2-7; D is possibly TRBD1 or TRBD2 (5 bases each). This CDR3 is built from 15 residues. Deletions cut 11 bases from V and 3 bases from J, with 23 bases between. Per the germline V gene, CDR1 is ENHRY and CDR2 is SYGVKD. CDR3 bases: TGTGCCGTCAAGAAAACGGGGCAGGATCGCTACGAGCAGTACTTC. Translation gives CAVKKTGQDRYEQYF.

The V gene is TRBV29-1, the J gene TRBJ2-5; perhaps TRBD1 as D (6 bases). The CDR3 runs 13 residues. V was trimmed by 5 bases and J by 7 bases, leaving 17 bases between them. Germline V gene lookup returns CDR1 SQVTM and CDR2 ANQGSEA. The CDR3 nucleotides read TGCAGCGTTTTACCGGGACATCGAGCGACCCAGTACTTC. The encoded protein is CSVLPGHRATQYF.

This clonotype was observed many times. V is TRBV18 and J is TRBJ2-7; D is uncertain. This CDR3 has 14 residues. Germline CDR1 is KGHSH and CDR2 is LQKENI. Trimming left V 3 bases short and J 7 bases short, with 16 bases between. The CDR3 region has the DNA TGTGCCAGCTCACCCCCGGACGGCCCTATAGAGCAGTACTTC. Protein: CASSPPDGPIEQYF.

The CDR3 DNA sequence: TGTGCCACCAGCAGAGATCAGGGACGTAGAAATGAGCAGTTCTTC. The encoded protein is CATSRDQGRRNEQFF. The chain couples TRBV15 to TRBJ2-1, with D perhaps given as TRBD1 or TRBD2 (5 bases each). The germline V gene encodes CDR1 LNHNV and CDR2 YYDKDF (reference sequence). This CDR3 has 15 residues. Trimming pared 0 bases from V and 7 bases from J, leaving 13 bases between.

Many counts were recorded for this clonotype. The chain uses TRBV5-6 and TRBJ2-7; D not resolved. Germline loops: CDR1 SGHDT, CDR2 YYEEEE. The germline V and J ends were trimmed by 2 bases and 6 bases, with 6 bases remaining between them. The CDR3 runs 11 residues. In DNA form, the CDR3 reads TGTGCCAGCAGCTTAAAAAGCGAGCAGTACTTC. It translates to CASSLKSEQYF.

This clonotype appeared many times. This chain connects TRBV7-9 to TRBJ2-2; 7 nucleotides line up with TRBD1. The germline gives CDR1 SEHNR, CDR2 FQNEAQ (reference sequence). The CDR3 has 15 residues. V shed 2 bases, J shed 5 bases, and the junction held 5 bases outside the gene matches. The CDR3: CASSLPGTVTGELFF. The CDR3 coding sequence is TGTGCCAGCAGCTTACCCGGGACAGTTACCGGGGAGCTGTTTTTT.

V usage is TRBV7-8 and J usage is TRBJ2-1, with D tentatively TRBD2 (5 bases). The CDR3 consists of 15 residues. The germline CDR1 and CDR2 sequences are SGHVS and FQNEAQ. V lost 6 bases and J lost 5, with 17 bases in between. The CDR3 spells CASRKPGIFHNEQFF. For the CDR3, the DNA is TGTGCCAGCAGAAAGCCCGGGATATTCCACAATGAGCAGTTCTTC.

In this sample, this clonotype turned up a few times. The rearrangement joins TRBV15 to TRBJ2-7; D is undetermined. V was shortened by 1 base and J by 2 bases, with 6 bases between the two germline ends. Per germline, CDR1 LNHNV and CDR2 YYDKDF (reference sequence). This CDR3 is built from 13 residues. This CDR3 reads CATSRGLAYEQYF. The CDR3 DNA follows: TGTGCCACCAGCAGAGGGCTAGCCTACGAGCAGTACTTC.

This clonotype was counted ten times or more. The chain is built from TRBV2 and TRBJ2-7, with D perhaps being TRBD1 or TRBD2 (5 bases each). Trimming removed 8 bases at V and 6 bases at J, with 8 bases between. CDR3 length equals 10 residues. CDR1 and CDR2 (germline): SNHLY, FYNNEI. The CDR3 protein is CASSGPEQYF. CDR3 nucleotide sequence: TGTGCCAGCTCGGGGCCCGAGCAGTACTTC.

The chain recombines TRBV7-9 with TRBJ2-7; weak D call: TRBD2 (6 bases). The V end lost 1 base, the J end lost 6 bases, and 10 bases lay between the germline ends. This CDR3 comprises 13 residues. Germline V gene data show CDR1 as SEHNR and CDR2 as FQNEAQ (reference sequence). The CDR3 is CASSLGTIPEQYF. The CDR3 region has the DNA TGTGCCAGCAGCTTAGGGACTATTCCCGAGCAGTACTTC.

The chain combines TRBV24-1 with TRBJ2-3; a possible D gene is TRBD2 (6 bases). The CDR3 runs 17 residues. V shed 1 base and J shed 4 bases, with 17 bases lying between them. Germline CDR1 reads KGHDR; CDR2 reads SFDVKD. CDR3 coding DNA: TGTGCCACCAGTGATTTATTGTCTGTTGGGGGGTCAGATACGCAGTATTTT. The encoded protein is CATSDLLSVGGSDTQYF.

This clonotype was observed at least ten times. The chain is built from TRBV5-1 and TRBJ1-1, with D hard to call. The V gene lost 5 bases and the J gene lost 1 base, with 12 bases spanning the gap. From germline, CDR1 is SGHRS and CDR2 YFSETQ. The CDR3 consists of 14 residues. This chain's CDR3 is CASRTLDGNTEAFF. The CDR3 DNA follows: TGCGCCAGCAGAACACTTGACGGGAACACTGAAGCTTTCTTT.

The gene calls are TRBV19 and TRBJ2-3; 7 bases fit TRBD1. J gave up 3 bases and V 8 bases, and 5 bases lay outside the gene matches. The CDR3 extends over 13 amino acids. Germline lookup yields CDR1 LNHDA and CDR2 SQIVND (reference sequence). DNA of the CDR3: TGTGCCAGTGCGAGACAGGGTACAGATACGCAGTATTTT. Amino acid sequence: CASARQGTDTQYF.

The rearrangement links TRBV24-1 to TRBJ1-5, with a possible D match to TRBD1 (6 bases). The CDR3 sequence is 14 residues long. The germline CDR1 and CDR2 sequences are KGHDR and SFDVKD. V was clipped by 4 bases and J by 4 bases, with 10 bases between them. CDR3 sequence reads: CATSERRGNQPQHF. The CDR3 DNA reads TGTGCCACCAGTGAGCGCAGGGGAAATCAGCCCCAGCATTTT.

About this clonotype itself: Given a much more abundant clone one base away, this may be a read error. The chain is built from TRBV19 and TRBJ2-3; no reliable D call. V was pared by 6 bases and J by 2 bases, with 3 bases between. This CDR3 contains 11 residues. Germline assignment: CDR1 LNHDA and CDR2 SQIVND (reference sequence). CDR3 coding DNA: TGTGCCAGTAGCATCACAGATACGCAGTATTTT. Its translation: CASSITDTQYF.

This chain joins TRBV5-1 and TRBJ2-3; D ambiguous. Germline values: CDR1 SGHRS, CDR2 YFSETQ. The ends were cut back, 0 bases at V and 4 bases at J, with 27 bases in the middle. CDR3 length: 20 amino acids. The CDR3 DNA is TGCGCCAGCAGCTTGGAGTCATATATCCGGACCCTGAAACGTGCAGATACGCAGTATTTT. This codes for CASSLESYIRTLKRADTQYF. Drawing the rest from reference TRBV5-1 and TRBJ2-3, the complete variable domain is KAGVTQTPRYLIKTRGQQVTLSCSPISGHRSVSWYQQTPGQGLQFLFEYFSETQRNKGNFPGRFSGRQFSNSRSEMNVSTLELGDSALYLCASSLESYIRTLKRADTQYFGPGTRLTVL.

J is TRBJ2-3 and V is TRBV20-1; D not resolved. The germline V gene encodes CDR1 DFQATT and CDR2 SNEGSKA (reference sequence). This CDR3 spans 14 amino acids. The V end lost 0 bases, the J end lost 4 bases, and 11 bases lay between the germline ends. CDR3: CSARDPSAADTQYF. The DNA for the CDR3 is TGCAGTGCTAGAGACCCCAGTGCGGCAGATACGCAGTATTTT.

The rearrangement links TRBV20-1 to TRBJ2-3; tentatively, D is TRBD1 (6 bases). Trimming shortened V by 3 bases and J by 8 bases, and 18 bases separated the two germline ends. Germline CDR1 and CDR2: DFQATT and SNEGSKA (reference sequence). This CDR3 comprises 14 residues. The CDR3 DNA reads as TGCAGTGCTAGGGGTTTGGGGGCGCGCGGTACGCAGTATTTT. Its translation is CSARGLGARGTQYF.

Here the CDR3 DNA reads TGCAGTGCCAGCAGATCAGCTAGCTACGAGCAGTACTTC. It codes for CSASRSASYEQYF. The chain employs TRBV20-1 and TRBJ2-7, with no clear D. V was pared by 6 bases and J by 3 bases, with 15 bases between. The CDR3 length is 13 residues. Germline CDR1 DFQATT, CDR2 SNEGSKA (reference sequence).

This clonotype was found many times. This sequence joins TRBV15 and TRBJ2-7; TRBD2 agrees at 7 bases. The CDR3 is made up of 16 amino acids. Losses at the gene ends were 5 bases for V and 0 bases for J; bases not matched to a gene: 10. Germline assignment: CDR1 LNHNV and CDR2 YYDKDF (reference sequence). CDR3 residues: CATSDSSGLSSYEQYF. The CDR3 DNA reads TGTGCCACCAGCGACAGTAGCGGGCTAAGCTCCTACGAGCAGTACTTC.

This rearrangement joins TRBV29-1 to TRBJ2-1, with 11 bases lining up with TRBD2. Germline V gene lookup returns CDR1 SQVTM and CDR2 ANQGSEA. V shed 2 bases, J shed 9 bases, and the junction held 9 bases outside the gene matches. The CDR3 is 15 amino acids. This chain's CDR3 is CSVEWGSSGRSEQFF. In DNA, the CDR3 is TGCAGCGTTGAATGGGGATCTAGCGGGAGGAGTGAGCAGTTCTTC.